This passage covers 9 T cell receptor beta chains from one sample sequenced in a study of cytomegalovirus exposure and HLA in healthy donors. The PCR made use of 60 Vbeta and 13 Jbeta primers. Sequencing used immunoSEQ multiplex PCR; TCRdb keeps in-frame clones, though not all of them. This sample has approximately 100,000 clones, with 73% found just once. The sequencing sample was made of PBMCs. The receptors originated from a man aged 35 to 55 in good health and CMV-seronegative.

This sequence joins TRBV6-5 and TRBJ1-1; D perhaps matches TRBD1 (5 bases). The germline V gene has CDR1 MNHEY and CDR2 SVGAGI. CDR3 size: 15 residues. Trimming took 11 bases from V and 7 from J, leaving 26 bases between them. The CDR3 sequence is CAGQRGTLVPDEAFF. CDR3 coding DNA: TGTGCCGGCCAGCGGGGGACCCTAGTTCCCGATGAAGCTTTCTTT.

Worth noting for this clone: At one boundary the junction diverges from the germline segment, which might be a read error. Written as DNA, the CDR3 is TGTGCCAGCAGTGGGGCCGGGACAGGGAGTTTT. Translating gives CASSGAGTGSF. J is TRBJ1-6 and V is TRBV6-1, with TRBD1 matching over 9 bases. The CDR3 is 11 amino acids. Per the germline V gene, CDR1 is MNHNS and CDR2 is SASEGT.

This chain links TRBV7-8 with TRBJ2-1, with TRBD2 identical over 8 bases. Germline CDR1 SGHVS, CDR2 FQNEAQ. The V segment lost 6 bases and the J segment 4 bases; nucleotides outside the gene matches: 8. This CDR3 comprises 15 residues. The CDR3 spells CASSTGGGMYNEQFF. In DNA, the CDR3 is TGTGCCAGCAGTACCGGGGGGGGGATGTACAATGAGCAGTTCTTC.

The rearrangement uses TRBV6-5 and TRBJ2-5; D is unclear. Judging by the DNA end, TRBJ2-7 fits better; the J call may be wrong. Looked up from germline, CDR1 is MNHEY and CDR2 is SVGAGI. The CDR3 has 13 residues. In DNA form, the CDR3 reads TGTGCCAGCAGTTACTCGAGGCAGTACGAGCAGTACTTC. Protein sequence: CASSYSRQYEQYF.

This clone has just one count. This chain links TRBV19 with TRBJ1-2; TRBD1 matches 11 bases. This CDR3 region has 14 residues. Germline CDR1 and CDR2: LNHDA and SQIVND (reference sequence). The V and J ends lost 5 bases and 9 bases, in that order; junction bases with no gene match: 8. CDR3 in DNA: TGTGCCAGTAGTTTGGACAGGGGGCGTCGGAGCTACACCTTC. It yields the protein CASSLDRGRRSYTF.

The chain carries TRBV9 and TRBJ1-1; 8 bases fit TRBD1. V shed 4 bases and J 0 bases; nucleotides not matched to a gene: 14. The CDR3 length is 18 residues. The germline V gene encodes CDR1 SGDLS and CDR2 YYNGEE. CDR3 in amino acids: CASSHPRGTGSMNTEAFF. The CDR3 region has the DNA TGTGCCAGCAGCCACCCTCGTGGGACAGGCTCCATGAACACTGAAGCTTTCTTT.

This rearrangement joins TRBV20-1 to TRBJ2-7; D remains unclear. V was cut by 4 bases and J by 2 bases, with 3 bases left in between. The CDR3 loop spans 10 amino acids. CDR1 is DFQATT, CDR2 SNEGSKA, per germline (reference sequence). The CDR3: CSAIAYEQYF. In DNA, the CDR3 is TGCAGTGCTATAGCCTACGAGCAGTACTTC.

The V and J genes are TRBV29-1 and TRBJ1-1; maybe TRBD1 (6 bases). Germline CDR1 reads SQVTM; CDR2 reads ANQGSEA. The CDR3 is 14 residues long. The V gene lost 6 bases and the J gene lost 5 bases, with 19 bases spanning the gap. As DNA, the CDR3 is TGCAGCGTAGACCGGGCCCTCAGGGGTACTGAAGCTTTCTTT. Translation gives CSVDRALRGTEAFF.

The chain combines TRBV7-9 with TRBJ2-1, with D possibly TRBD2 on 8 matching bases. CDR1 and CDR2 from the germline V gene are SEHNR and FQNEAQ (reference sequence). The CDR3 has 18 residues. V was pared by 5 bases and J by 2 bases, with 22 bases between. CDR3 residues: CASSTTGSGGGPYNEQFF. The DNA for the CDR3 is TGTGCCAGCAGCACGACAGGGTCCGGGGGGGGACCCTACAATGAGCAGTTCTTC.